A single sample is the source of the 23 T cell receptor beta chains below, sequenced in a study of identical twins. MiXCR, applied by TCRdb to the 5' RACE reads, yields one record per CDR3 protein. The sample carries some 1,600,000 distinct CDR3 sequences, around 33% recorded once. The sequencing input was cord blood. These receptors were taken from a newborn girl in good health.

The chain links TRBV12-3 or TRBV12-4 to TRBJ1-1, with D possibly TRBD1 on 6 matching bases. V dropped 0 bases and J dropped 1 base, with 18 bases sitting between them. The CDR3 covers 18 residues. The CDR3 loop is CASSLAWRLDRKNTEAFF. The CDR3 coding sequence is TGTGCCAGCAGTTTAGCGTGGAGGTTAGACAGGAAGAACACTGAAGCTTTCTTT.

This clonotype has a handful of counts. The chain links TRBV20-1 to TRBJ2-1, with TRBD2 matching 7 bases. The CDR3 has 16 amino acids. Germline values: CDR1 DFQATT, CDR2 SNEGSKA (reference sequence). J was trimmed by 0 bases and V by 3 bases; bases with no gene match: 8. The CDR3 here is CSASPQRDSSYNEQFF. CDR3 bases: TGCAGTGCTAGCCCCCAGCGGGATAGCTCCTACAATGAGCAGTTCTTC.

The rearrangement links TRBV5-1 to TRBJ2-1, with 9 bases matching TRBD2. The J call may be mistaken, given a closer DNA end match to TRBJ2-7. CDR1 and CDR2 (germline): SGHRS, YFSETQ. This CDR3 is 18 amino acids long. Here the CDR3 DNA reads TGCGCCAGCAGCTTGACTCCCGCGGGAGGGGGATCCTACAATGAGCAGTACTTC. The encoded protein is CASSLTPAGGGSYNEQYF.

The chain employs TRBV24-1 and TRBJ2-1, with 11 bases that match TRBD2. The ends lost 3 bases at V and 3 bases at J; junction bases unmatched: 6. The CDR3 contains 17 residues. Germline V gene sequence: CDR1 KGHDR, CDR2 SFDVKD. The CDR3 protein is CATSDPPGTSGYNEQFF. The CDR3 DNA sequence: TGTGCCACCAGTGATCCCCCCGGGACTAGCGGCTACAATGAGCAGTTCTTC.

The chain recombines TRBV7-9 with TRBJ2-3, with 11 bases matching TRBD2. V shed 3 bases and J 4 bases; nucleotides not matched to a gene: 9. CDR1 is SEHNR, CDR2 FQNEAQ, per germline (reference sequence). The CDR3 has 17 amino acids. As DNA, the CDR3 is TGTGCCAGCAGCTTGTTAGCGGGAGGGAGTTTTTCAGATACGCAGTATTTT. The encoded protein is CASSLLAGGSFSDTQYF.

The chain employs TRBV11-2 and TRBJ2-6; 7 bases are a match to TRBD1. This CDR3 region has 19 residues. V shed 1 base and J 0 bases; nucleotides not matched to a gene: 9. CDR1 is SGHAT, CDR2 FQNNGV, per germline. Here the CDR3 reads CASSLALTGSTSGANVLTF. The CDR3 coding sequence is TGTGCCAGCAGCTTAGCGTTGACAGGGTCCACCTCTGGGGCCAACGTCCTGACTTTC.

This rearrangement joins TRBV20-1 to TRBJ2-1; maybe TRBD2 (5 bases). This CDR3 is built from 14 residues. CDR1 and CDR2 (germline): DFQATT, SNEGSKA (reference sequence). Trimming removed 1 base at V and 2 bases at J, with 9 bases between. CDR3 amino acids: CSARALAAYNEQFF. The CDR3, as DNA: TGCAGTGCTAGAGCCCTAGCAGCCTACAATGAGCAGTTCTTC.

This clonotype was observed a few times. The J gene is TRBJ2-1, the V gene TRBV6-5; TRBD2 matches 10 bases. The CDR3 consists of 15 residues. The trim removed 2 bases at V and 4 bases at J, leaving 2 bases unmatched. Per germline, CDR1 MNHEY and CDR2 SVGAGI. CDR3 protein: CASSYGLAEYNEQFF. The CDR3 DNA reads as TGTGCCAGCAGTTACGGACTAGCGGAGTACAATGAGCAGTTCTTC.

The CDR3 bases are TGTGCCAGCAGTGGGTTAGAACATCAGGGGAGGAACAATCAGCCCCAGCATTTT. This encodes CASSGLEHQGRNNQPQHF. The chain has TRBV6-1 and TRBJ1-5, with D possibly being TRBD1 (6 bases). Germline CDR1 and CDR2: MNHNS and SASEGT. Trimming shortened V by 4 bases and J by 3 bases, and 22 bases separated the two germline ends. The CDR3 totals 18 residues.

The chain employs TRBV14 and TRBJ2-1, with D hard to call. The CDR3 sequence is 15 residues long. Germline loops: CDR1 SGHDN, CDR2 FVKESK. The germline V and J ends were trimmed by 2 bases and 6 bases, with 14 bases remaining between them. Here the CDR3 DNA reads TGTGCCAGCAGCCAAATTAGAGTCTCCCTCAATGAGCAGTTCTTC. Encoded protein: CASSQIRVSLNEQFF.

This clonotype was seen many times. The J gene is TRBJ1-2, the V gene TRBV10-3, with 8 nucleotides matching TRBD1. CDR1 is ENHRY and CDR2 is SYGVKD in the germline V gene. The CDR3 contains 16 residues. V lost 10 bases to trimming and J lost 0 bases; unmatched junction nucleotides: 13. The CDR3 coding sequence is TGTGCCACCTACGGACAGGGCCTACAAGCTAACTATGGCTACACCTTC. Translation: CATYGQGLQANYGYTF.

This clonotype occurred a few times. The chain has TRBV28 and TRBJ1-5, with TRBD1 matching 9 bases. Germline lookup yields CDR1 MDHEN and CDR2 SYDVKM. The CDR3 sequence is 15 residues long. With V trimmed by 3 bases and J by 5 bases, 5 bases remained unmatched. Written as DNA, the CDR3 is TGTGCCAGCAGTTTCGTCGGGACAGGGTATCAGCCCCAGCATTTT. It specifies CASSFVGTGYQPQHF.

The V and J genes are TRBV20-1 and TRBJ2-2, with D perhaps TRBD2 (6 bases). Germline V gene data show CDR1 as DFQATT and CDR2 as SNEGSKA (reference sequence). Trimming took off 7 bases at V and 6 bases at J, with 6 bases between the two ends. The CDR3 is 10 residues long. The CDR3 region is CSGEAGELFF. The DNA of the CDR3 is TGCAGTGGGGAGGCCGGGGAGCTGTTTTTT.

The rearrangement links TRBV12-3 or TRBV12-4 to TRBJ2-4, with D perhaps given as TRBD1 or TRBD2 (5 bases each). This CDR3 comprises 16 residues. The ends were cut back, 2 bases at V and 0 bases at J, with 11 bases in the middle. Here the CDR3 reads CASSLNSGGAKNIQYF. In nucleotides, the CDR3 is TGTGCCAGCAGTTTAAACAGTGGGGGAGCCAAAAACATTCAGTACTTC.

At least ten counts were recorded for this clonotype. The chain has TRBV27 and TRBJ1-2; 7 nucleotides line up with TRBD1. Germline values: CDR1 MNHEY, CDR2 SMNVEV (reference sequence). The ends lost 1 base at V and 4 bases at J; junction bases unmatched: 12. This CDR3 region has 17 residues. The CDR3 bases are TGTGCCAGCAGTTTATTTCCACCCCGACAGGGTCTCTATGGCTACACCTTC. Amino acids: CASSLFPPRQGLYGYTF.

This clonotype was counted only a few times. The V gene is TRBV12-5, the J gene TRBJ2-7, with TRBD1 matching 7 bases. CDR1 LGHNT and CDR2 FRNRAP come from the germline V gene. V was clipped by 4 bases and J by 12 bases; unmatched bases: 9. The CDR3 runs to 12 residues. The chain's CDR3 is CASGSDTGARYF. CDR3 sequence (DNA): TGTGCTAGTGGTTCGGACACAGGGGCGAGGTACTTC.

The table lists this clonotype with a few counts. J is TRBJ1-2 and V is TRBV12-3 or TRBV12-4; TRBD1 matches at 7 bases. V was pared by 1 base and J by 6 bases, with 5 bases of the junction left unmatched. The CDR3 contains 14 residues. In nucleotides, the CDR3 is TGTGCCAGCAGTTTAGGGGGACAGCGAAATGGCTACACCTTC. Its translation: CASSLGGQRNGYTF.

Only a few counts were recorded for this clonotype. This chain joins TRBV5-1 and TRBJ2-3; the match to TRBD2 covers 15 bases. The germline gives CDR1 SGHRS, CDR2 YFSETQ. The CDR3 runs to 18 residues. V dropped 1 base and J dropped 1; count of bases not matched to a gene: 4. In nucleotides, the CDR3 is TGCGCCAGCAGCTTGCGGACTAGCGGGAGGGAGGGCACAGATACGCAGTATTTT. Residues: CASSLRTSGREGTDTQYF.

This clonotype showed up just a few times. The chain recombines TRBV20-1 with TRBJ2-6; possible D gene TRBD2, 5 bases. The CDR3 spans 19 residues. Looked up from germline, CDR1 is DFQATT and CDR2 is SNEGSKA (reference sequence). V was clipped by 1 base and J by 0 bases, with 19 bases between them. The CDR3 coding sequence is TGCAGTGCTAGAGTGGGTGACTACCTTCCATACTCTGGGGCCAACGTCCTGACTTTC. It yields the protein CSARVGDYLPYSGANVLTF.

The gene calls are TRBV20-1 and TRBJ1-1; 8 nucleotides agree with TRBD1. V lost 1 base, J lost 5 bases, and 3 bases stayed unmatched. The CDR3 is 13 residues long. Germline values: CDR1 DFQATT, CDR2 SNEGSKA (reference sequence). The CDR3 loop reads CSARVDRVTEAFF. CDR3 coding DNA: TGCAGTGCTAGAGTGGACAGGGTGACTGAAGCTTTCTTT.

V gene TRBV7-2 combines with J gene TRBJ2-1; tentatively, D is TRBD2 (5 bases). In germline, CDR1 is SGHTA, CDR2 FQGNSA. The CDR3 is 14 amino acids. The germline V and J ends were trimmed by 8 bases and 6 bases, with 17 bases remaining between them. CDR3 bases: TGTGCCAGCGCGGGTGGCGGGTACGTCAATGAGCAGTTCTTC. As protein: CASAGGGYVNEQFF.

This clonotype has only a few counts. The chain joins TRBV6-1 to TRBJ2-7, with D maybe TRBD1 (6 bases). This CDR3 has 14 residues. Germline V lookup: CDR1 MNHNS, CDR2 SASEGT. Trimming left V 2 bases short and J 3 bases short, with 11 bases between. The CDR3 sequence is CASSEHQGLYEQYF. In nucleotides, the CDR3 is TGTGCCAGCAGTGAACACCAGGGGCTCTACGAGCAGTACTTC.

The CDR3 protein is CASSRTKSNQPQHF. CDR3 DNA: TGTGCCAGCAGTCGAACAAAGAGCAATCAGCCCCAGCATTTT. The rearrangement links TRBV3-1 to TRBJ1-5; D is uncertain. The CDR3 length is 14 residues. Germline values: CDR1 LGHDT, CDR2 YNNKEL (reference sequence). Trimming stripped 6 bases from V and 1 base from J, with 10 bases between.